Listed below are T cell receptor beta chains from one sample, sequenced in a study of blood T cell repertoires in COVID-19. The method was immunoSEQ multiplex PCR; TCRdb's version includes in-frame clones alone and lacks a portion of them. The profile shows 380,000 or so clones, nearly 90% of them singletons. The sequenced material came from PBMCs or T cells enriched from blood (not recorded which). These receptors originate from a woman between 40 and 55 years old with acute COVID-19. Each CDR3 is given with its conserved first and last residue. The D gene is left open where the match is weak. Not all rows give a size; the values are once, few, many and, for expanded clones, a class.

d_call j_call clone_size v_call cdr3_nt cdr3_aa
. TRBJ2-1 . TRBV7-8 TGTGCCAGCAGACTCCAAGCGGGCAGCTCCTACAATGAGCAGTTCTTC CASRLQAGSSYNEQFF
. TRBJ2-2 . TRBV19 TGTGCCAGCAACAATTGGCCCGGGGAGCTGTTTTTT CASNNWPGELFF
. TRBJ1-2 . TRBV5-1 TGCGCCAGCAGCTTGGCCACAGGAAGCTATGGCTACACCTTC CASSLATGSYGYTF
. TRBJ1-2 . TRBV4-1 TGCGCCAGCAGCCAAGCTACTTGGCTAGAGGTAGACTATGGCTACACCTTC CASSQATWLEVDYGYTF
. TRBJ1-1 . TRBV4-1 TGCGCCAGCAGCCACACGGACGGAGGAGAAGCTTTCTTT CASSHTDGGEAFF
TRBD2 TRBJ2-5 . TRBV5-1 TGCGCCAGCAGCTCTTCCCCGGGCGGGGGGGGACAAGAGACCCAGTACTTC CASSSSPGGGGQETQYF
TRBD1 TRBJ2-7 . TRBV5-4 TGTGCCAGCAGCTCCAAGGTCGGGACAGGGACCTCCTACGAGCAGTACTTC CASSSKVGTGTSYEQYF
. TRBJ1-1 once TRBV30 TGTGCCTGGAGCCGGGGGGGTGAAGCTTTCTTT CAWSRGGEAFF
. TRBJ1-5 . TRBV27 TGTGCCAGCTCATTCCGGGGAGGGAGCAATCAGCCCCAGCATTTT CASSFRGGSNQPQHF
TRBD1 TRBJ1-5 . TRBV15 TGTGCCACCAGCAGAGAAACAGGGGGTCGGCCCCAGCATTTT CATSRETGGRPQHF
TRBD1 TRBJ1-1 once TRBV30 TGTGCCTGGAGTGTACTTGACAGGGTAGGAACTGAAGCTTTCTTT CAWSVLDRVGTEAFF
TRBD1 TRBJ1-6 once TRBV7-8 TGTGCCAGCAGCGCCGACAGGGTCTCATCACCCCTCCACTTT CASSADRVSSPLHF
. TRBJ1-1 . TRBV3-1/TRBV3-2 TGTGCCAGCAGCCAAGACAGGAGGGGTCTGACCCCTGAAGCTTTCTTT CASSQDRRGLTPEAFF
TRBD1 TRBJ2-3 . TRBV9 TGTGCCAGCAGCGTAGTAGGGACAGGGGGCACAGATACGCAGTATTTT CASSVVGTGGTDTQYF
TRBD1 TRBJ1-6 once TRBV7-9 TGTGCCAGCAGCGGACAGGATTATAATTCACCCCTCCACTTT CASSGQDYNSPLHF
TRBD1 TRBJ2-7 . TRBV19 TGTGCCACCAGCCCGGGACAGGGTTACTACGAGCAGTACTTC CATSPGQGYYEQYF
. TRBJ1-2 . TRBV30 TGTGCCTGGAGGAAGAGCGGGGGAGTCTACGGTGGCTACACCTTC CAWRKSGGVYGGYTF
. TRBJ2-2 . TRBV10-3 TGTGCCATCAGTGATGAGATCGGGGCCGGGGAGCTGTTTTTT CAISDEIGAGELFF
. TRBJ1-4 once TRBV5-1 TGCGCCAGCAGCTTACAGGGTGACAGGGAAAAACTGTTTTTT CASSLQGDREKLFF
. TRBJ1-2 . TRBV2 TGTGCCAGCAGTGAGACAGCCCTCTATGGCTACACCTTC CASSETALYGYTF
TRBD1 TRBJ1-5 . TRBV15 TGTGCCACCAGCAGAGCCCTACCCGACAGGGCTGGCAATCAGCCCCAGCATTTT CATSRALPDRAGNQPQHF
. TRBJ2-6 few TRBV19 TGTGCCAGTACCATAACAGGGACAGGGGCCAACGTCCTGACTTTC CASTITGTGANVLTF
TRBD1 TRBJ1-2 . TRBV7-9 TGTGCCAGCAGCTGGGACAGGGTCGAGGGCTACACCTTC CASSWDRVEGYTF
. TRBJ2-1 . TRBV18 TGTGCCAGCTCACCAGGGGCCCCGAATGAGCAGTTCTTC CASSPGAPNEQFF
TRBD1 TRBJ1-1 . TRBV10-3 TGTGCCATCAGCATACAGGGGGCAAACACTGAAGCTTTCTTT CAISIQGANTEAFF
TRBD1 TRBJ1-1 . TRBV3-1/TRBV3-2 TGTGCCAGCAGCCACGGACAGGCAAACACTGAAGCTTTCTTT CASSHGQANTEAFF
. TRBJ2-5 . TRBV3-1/TRBV3-2 TGTGCCAGCAGCCAAGGTAGGGGAAAAGAGACCCAGTACTTC CASSQGRGKETQYF
. TRBJ1-1 . TRBV6-5 TGTGCCAGCAGTTACTCAGGTACGGACTTGAACACTGAAGCTTTCTTT CASSYSGTDLNTEAFF